The present T cell receptor (beta chain) was sequenced within a study of blood T cells in healthy people across ages. Notes on the study in general: Comparison with aged donors showed that long-lived donors had more naive CD4+ cells and higher diversity.

Comment on this clonotype: Its cognate antigen is unknown.

A second PCR of 7 to 11 cycles used a sample-barcoded 5' primer and a J-beta primer mix. TCRdb reanalysed the 5' RACE reads using MiXCR and keeps one entry per CDR3 protein. Of around 400,000 distinct CDR3 sequences listed, about half are singletons. This CDR3 is built from 12 residues. V lost 8 bases and J 4 bases, leaving 11 bases between the germline ends. CDR1 and CDR2 from the germline V gene are MNHNS and SASEGT. The chain couples TRBV6-1 to TRBJ1-1; the D gene is possibly TRBD1 (5 bases). Input material: blood. This TCR came from a man aged 55 to 70 in good health. CDR3 sequence (DNA): TGTGCCAGCGGGACGGGGTGCACTGAAGCTTTCTTT. Translating it yields CASGTGCTEAFF.